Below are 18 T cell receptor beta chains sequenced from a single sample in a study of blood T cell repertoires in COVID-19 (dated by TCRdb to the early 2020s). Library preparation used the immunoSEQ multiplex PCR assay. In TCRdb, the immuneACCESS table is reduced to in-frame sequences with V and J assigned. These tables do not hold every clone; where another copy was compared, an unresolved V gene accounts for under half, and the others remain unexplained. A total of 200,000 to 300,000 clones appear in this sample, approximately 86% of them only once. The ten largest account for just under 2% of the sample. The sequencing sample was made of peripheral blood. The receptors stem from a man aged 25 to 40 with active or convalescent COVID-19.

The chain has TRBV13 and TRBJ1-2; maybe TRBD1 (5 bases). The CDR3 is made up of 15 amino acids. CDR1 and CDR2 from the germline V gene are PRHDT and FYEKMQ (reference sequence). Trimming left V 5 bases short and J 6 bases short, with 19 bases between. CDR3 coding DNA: TGTGCCAGCAGCCCGGACGGGTCAGGGAAACATGGCTACACCTTC. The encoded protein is CASSPDGSGKHGYTF.

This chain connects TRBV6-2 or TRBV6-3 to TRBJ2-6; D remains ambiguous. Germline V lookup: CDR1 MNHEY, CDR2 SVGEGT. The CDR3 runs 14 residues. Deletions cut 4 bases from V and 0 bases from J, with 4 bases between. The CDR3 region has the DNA TGTGCCAGCAGTTTCGGCTCTGGGGCCAACGTCCTGACTTTC. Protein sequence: CASSFGSGANVLTF.

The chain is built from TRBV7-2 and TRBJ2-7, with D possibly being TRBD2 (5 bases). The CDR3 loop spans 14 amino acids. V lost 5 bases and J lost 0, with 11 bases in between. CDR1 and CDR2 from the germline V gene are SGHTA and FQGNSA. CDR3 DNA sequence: TGTGCCAGCAGCCCGACTATACTCTCCTACGAGCAGTACTTC. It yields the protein CASSPTILSYEQYF.

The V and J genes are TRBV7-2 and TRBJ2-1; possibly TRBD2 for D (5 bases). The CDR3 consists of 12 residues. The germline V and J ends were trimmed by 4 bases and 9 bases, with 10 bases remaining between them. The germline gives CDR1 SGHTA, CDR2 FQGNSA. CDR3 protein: CASSSAEVEQFF. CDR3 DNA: TGTGCCAGCAGCTCCGCGGAGGTTGAGCAGTTCTTC.

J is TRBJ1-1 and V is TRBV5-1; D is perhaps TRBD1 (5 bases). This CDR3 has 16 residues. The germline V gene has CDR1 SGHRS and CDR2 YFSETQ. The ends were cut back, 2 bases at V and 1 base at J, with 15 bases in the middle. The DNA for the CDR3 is TGCGCCAGCAGCTTTACACCAGGGTTTTCGAACACTGAAGCTTTCTTT. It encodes CASSFTPGFSNTEAFF.

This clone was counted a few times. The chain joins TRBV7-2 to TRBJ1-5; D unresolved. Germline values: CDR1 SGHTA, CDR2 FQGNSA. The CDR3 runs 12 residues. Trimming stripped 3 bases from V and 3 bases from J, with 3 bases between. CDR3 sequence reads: CASSFSNQPQHF. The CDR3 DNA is TGTGCCAGCAGCTTCTCCAATCAGCCCCAGCATTTT.

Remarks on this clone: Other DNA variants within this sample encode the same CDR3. The CDR3: CASKDRNTEAFF. The CDR3 nucleotides read TGTGCCAGCAAAGACAGGAACACTGAAGCTTTCTTT. J is TRBJ1-1 and V is TRBV2, with D possibly matching TRBD1 (5 bases). The V gene's germline CDR1 is SNHLY and CDR2 FYNNEI. The CDR3 totals 12 residues. Trimming stripped 7 bases from V and 1 base from J, with 7 bases between.

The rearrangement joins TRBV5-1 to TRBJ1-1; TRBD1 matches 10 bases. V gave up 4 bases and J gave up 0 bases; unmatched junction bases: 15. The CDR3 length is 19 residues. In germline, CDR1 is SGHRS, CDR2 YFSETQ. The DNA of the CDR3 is TGCGCCAGCAGCCAACGCAGAGGGACAGGGGTGGCGATGAACACTGAAGCTTTCTTT. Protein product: CASSQRRGTGVAMNTEAFF.

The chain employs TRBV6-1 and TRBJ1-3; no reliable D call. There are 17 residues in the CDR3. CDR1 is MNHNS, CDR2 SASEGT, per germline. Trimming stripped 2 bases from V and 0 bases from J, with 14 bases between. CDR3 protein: CASSEFYRLHSGNTIYF. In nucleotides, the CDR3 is TGTGCCAGCAGTGAATTTTACAGACTACACTCTGGAAACACCATATATTTT.

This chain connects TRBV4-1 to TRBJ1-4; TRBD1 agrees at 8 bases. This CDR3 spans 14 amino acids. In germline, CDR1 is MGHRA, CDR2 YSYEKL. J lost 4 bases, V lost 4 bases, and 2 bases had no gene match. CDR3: CASSRDRGNEKLFF. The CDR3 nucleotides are TGCGCCAGCAGCCGAGACAGGGGTAATGAAAAACTGTTTTTT.

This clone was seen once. The CDR3 loop reads CASSQDVSGSEQYF. CDR3 in DNA: TGTGCCAGCAGCCAAGATGTTAGTGGTAGCGAGCAGTACTTC. This chain joins TRBV4-2 and TRBJ2-7; D gene ambiguous. V was clipped by 0 bases and J by 6 bases, with 12 bases between them. CDR1 LGHNA and CDR2 YNFKEQ come from the germline V gene. CDR3 size: 14 residues.

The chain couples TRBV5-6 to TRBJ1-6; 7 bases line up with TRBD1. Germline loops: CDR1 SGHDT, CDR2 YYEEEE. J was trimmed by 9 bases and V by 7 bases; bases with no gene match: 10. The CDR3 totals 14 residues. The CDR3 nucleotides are TGTGCCAGCGACCTTGCAGGGGGTAGTTCACCCCTCCACTTT. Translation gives CASDLAGGSSPLHF.

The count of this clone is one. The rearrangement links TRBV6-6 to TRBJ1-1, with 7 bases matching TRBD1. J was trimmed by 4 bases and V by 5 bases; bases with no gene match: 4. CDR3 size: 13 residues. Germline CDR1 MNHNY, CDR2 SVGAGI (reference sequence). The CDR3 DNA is TGTGCCAGCAGTCAAACAGGGGTCACTGAAGCTTTCTTT. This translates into CASSQTGVTEAFF.

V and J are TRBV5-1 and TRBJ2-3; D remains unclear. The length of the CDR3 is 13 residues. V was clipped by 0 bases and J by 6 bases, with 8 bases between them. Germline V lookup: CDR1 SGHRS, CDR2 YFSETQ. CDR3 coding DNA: TGCGCCAGCAGCTTGGCAAGCATGGATACGCAGTATTTT. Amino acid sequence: CASSLASMDTQYF.

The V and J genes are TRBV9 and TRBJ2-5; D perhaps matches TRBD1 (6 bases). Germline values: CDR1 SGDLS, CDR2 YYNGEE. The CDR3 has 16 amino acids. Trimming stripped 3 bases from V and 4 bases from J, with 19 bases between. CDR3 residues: CASSERPAGEGETQYF. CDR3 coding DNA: TGTGCCAGCAGCGAACGGCCGGCAGGGGAAGGAGAGACCCAGTACTTC.

The DNA of the CDR3 is TGTGCCAGCAGCCGATGGGACCTATGGACAGTTGAAGGTGAAAAACTGTTTTTT. This encodes CASSRWDLWTVEGEKLFF. The chain combines TRBV5-6 with TRBJ1-4, with D perhaps TRBD1 (6 bases). V was cut by 4 bases and J by 7 bases, with 26 bases left in between. Germline CDR1 and CDR2: SGHDT and YYEEEE. The CDR3 spans 18 residues.

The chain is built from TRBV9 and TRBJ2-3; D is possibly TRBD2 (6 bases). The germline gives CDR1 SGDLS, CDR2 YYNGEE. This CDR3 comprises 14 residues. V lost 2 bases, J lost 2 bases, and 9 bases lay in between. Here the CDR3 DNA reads TGTGCCAGCAGCGTCTGGGGGGACACAGATACGCAGTATTTT. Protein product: CASSVWGDTDTQYF.

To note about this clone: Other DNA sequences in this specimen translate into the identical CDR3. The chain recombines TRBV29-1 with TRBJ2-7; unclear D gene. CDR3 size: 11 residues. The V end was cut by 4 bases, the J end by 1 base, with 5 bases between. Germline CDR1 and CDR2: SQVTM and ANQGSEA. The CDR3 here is CSVGGSYEQYF. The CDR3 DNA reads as TGCAGCGTTGGAGGTTCCTACGAGCAGTACTTC.